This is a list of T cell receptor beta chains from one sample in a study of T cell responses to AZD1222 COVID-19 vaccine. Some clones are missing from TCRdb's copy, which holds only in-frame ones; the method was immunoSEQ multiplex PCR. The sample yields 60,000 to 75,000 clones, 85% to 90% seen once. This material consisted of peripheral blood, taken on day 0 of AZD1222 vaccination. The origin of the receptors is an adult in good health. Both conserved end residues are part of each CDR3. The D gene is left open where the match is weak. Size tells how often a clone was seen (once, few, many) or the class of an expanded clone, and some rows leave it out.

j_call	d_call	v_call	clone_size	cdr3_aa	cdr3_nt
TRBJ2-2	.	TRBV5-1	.	CASSLIQGNTGELFF	TGCGCCAGCAGCTTGATACAGGGGAACACCGGGGAGCTGTTTTTT
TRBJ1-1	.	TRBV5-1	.	CASRSQGNTEAFF	TGCGCCAGCAGGTCACAGGGGAACACTGAAGCTTTCTTT
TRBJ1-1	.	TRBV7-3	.	CASSLRRNTEAFF	TGTGCCAGCAGCTTAAGGAGGAACACTGAAGCTTTCTTT
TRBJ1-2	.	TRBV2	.	CATSTGPNYGYTF	TGTGCCACCTCGACGGGGCCTAACTATGGCTACACCTTC
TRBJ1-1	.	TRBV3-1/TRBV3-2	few	CASSQYESAEAFF	TGTGCCAGCAGCCAATATGAAAGCGCTGAAGCTTTCTTT
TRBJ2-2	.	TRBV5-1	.	CASSFIPGANTGELFF	TGCGCCAGCAGCTTTATTCCAGGGGCGAACACCGGGGAGCTGTTTTTT
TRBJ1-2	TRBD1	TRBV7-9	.	CASSIGGTGSNYGYTF	TGTGCCAGCAGCATCGGGGGGACAGGGAGTAACTATGGCTACACCTTC
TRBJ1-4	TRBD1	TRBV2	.	CASSTGQATNEKLFF	TGTGCCAGCAGTACAGGACAGGCAACTAATGAAAAACTGTTTTTT
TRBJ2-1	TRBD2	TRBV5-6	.	CASSFRTSGVLSSYNEQFF	TGTGCCAGCAGCTTCCGGACTAGCGGGGTTCTAAGCTCCTACAATGAGCAGTTCTTC
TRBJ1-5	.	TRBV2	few	CASSEFGQPQHF	TGTGCCAGCAGTGAATTCGGTCAGCCCCAGCATTTT
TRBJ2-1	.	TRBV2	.	CASSDWHSPKQFF	TGTGCCAGCAGTGATTGGCACAGTCCAAAACAGTTCTTC
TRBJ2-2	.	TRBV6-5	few	CASSSEVSNTGELFF	TGTGCCAGCAGTTCGGAGGTATCGAACACCGGGGAGCTGTTTTTT
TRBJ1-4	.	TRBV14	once	CASSQDLGNGEKLFF	TGTGCCAGCAGCCAAGATTTAGGGAATGGGGAAAAACTGTTTTTT
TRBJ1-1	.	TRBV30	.	CAHGTLSLAFF	TGTGCCCACGGGACCCTTAGTTTGGCTTTCTTT
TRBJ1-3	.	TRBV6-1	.	CASSDKRTAGNTIYF	TGTGCCAGCAGTGATAAAAGGACAGCCGGAAACACCATATATTTT
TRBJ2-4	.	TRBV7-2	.	CASRPNRASGIQYF	TGTGCCAGCAGACCAAACAGGGCAAGCGGCATTCAGTACTTC
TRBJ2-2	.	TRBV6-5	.	CASSYSDYPGELFF	TGTGCCAGCAGTTACTCAGACTACCCCGGGGAGCTGTTTTTT
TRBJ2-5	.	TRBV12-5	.	CASGTPDEGETQYF	TGTGCTAGTGGCACCCCGGACGAAGGAGAGACCCAGTACTTC
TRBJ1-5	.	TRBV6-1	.	CASSEQGSNQPQHF	TGTGCCAGCAGTGAGCAGGGCTCGAATCAGCCCCAGCATTTT
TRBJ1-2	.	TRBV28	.	CASQVGSYGYTF	TGTGCCAGCCAGGTGGGGTCCTATGGCTACACCTTC
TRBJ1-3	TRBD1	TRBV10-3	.	CATRDSSGNTIYF	TGTGCCACGCGGGACAGCTCTGGAAACACCATATATTTT
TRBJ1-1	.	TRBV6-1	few	CASSENSEAFF	TGTGCCAGCAGTGAAAATTCTGAAGCTTTCTTT
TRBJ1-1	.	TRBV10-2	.	CASRIDMNTEAFF	TGCGCCAGCAGGATAGATATGAACACTGAAGCTTTCTTT
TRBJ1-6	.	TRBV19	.	CASSMFGGVGLLGTDSPLHF	TGTGCCAGTAGTATGTTTGGAGGGGTCGGGTTGCTTGGTACCGATTCACCCCTCCACTTT
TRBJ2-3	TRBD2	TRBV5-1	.	CASTLAGGQADTQYF	TGCGCCAGCACCCTGGCGGGGGGGCAGGCAGATACGCAGTATTTT
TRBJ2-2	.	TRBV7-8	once	CASSPFTASNTGELFF	TGTGCCAGCAGCCCGTTTACAGCCTCGAACACCGGGGAGCTGTTTTTT
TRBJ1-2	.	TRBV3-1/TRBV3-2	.	CASSQDWQGNYGYTF	TGTGCCAGCAGCCAAGATTGGCAGGGGAACTATGGCTACACCTTC
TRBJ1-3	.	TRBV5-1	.	CASSLVRGFSGNTIYF	TGCGCCAGCAGCTTGGTTAGGGGGTTCTCTGGAAACACCATATATTTT
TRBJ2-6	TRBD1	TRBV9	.	CASSALQGAKGANVLTF	TGTGCCAGCAGCGCATTACAGGGGGCGAAAGGGGCCAACGTCCTGACTTTC
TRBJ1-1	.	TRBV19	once	CASSASRGVNTEAFF	TGTGCCAGTAGTGCAAGCAGGGGAGTAAACACTGAAGCTTTCTTT
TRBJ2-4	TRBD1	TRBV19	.	CASSVQGALQNIQYF	TGTGCCAGTAGTGTCCAGGGGGCTTTGCAAAACATTCAGTACTTC
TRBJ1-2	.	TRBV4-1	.	CASSQVFGDGYTF	TGCGCCAGCAGCCAGGTCTTTGGAGACGGCTACACCTTC
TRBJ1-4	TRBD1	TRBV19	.	CASSMGQGNEKLFF	TGTGCCAGTAGTATGGGACAGGGAAATGAAAAACTGTTTTTT
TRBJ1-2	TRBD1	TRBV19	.	CASSMGQYYGYTF	TGTGCCAGTAGTATGGGACAGTACTATGGCTACACCTTC
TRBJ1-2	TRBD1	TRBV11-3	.	CASSFLGGGTGVFYGYTF	TGTGCCAGCAGCTTCCTGGGGGGCGGGACAGGGGTTTTCTATGGCTACACCTTC